The 5 T cell receptor beta chains given below trace back to one sample, sequenced in a study of human T cells and chemical hapten exposure. Someone pulled total RNA out of unfractionated whole blood. MiXCR was run by TCRdb on the 5' RACE reads, yielding one entry per CDR3 protein. Of fewer than 150,000 distinct CDR3 sequences listed, approximately 20% are singletons. Every receptor here comes from a human donor in good health.

This clonotype was counted a few times. J is TRBJ2-5 and V is TRBV7-9; 9 bases are a match to TRBD2. V dropped 5 bases and J dropped 4; count of bases not matched to a gene: 14. From germline, CDR1 is SEHNR and CDR2 FQNEAQ (reference sequence). This CDR3 is built from 17 residues. CDR3 coding DNA: TGTGCCAGCAGCCCCCCAGGGGCGGGAGGGCCCCGAGAGACCCAGTACTTC. Amino acids: CASSPPGAGGPRETQYF.

This clonotype was seen repeatedly, ten times or more. The chain uses TRBV14 and TRBJ1-1, with D perhaps TRBD1 (6 bases). Trimming cost V 3 bases and J 1 base, with 9 bases left between them. Germline loops: CDR1 SGHDN, CDR2 FVKESK. This CDR3 contains 14 residues. The CDR3 nucleotides read TGTGCCAGCAGCCACAGGGGCCCGAACACTGAAGCTTTCTTT. This gives the protein CASSHRGPNTEAFF. The full variable domain, with the rest looked up from reference TRBV14 and TRBJ1-1, is EAGVTQFPSHSVIEKGQTVTLRCDPISGHDNLYWYRRVMGKEIKFLLHFVKESKQDESGMPNNRFLAERTGGTYSTLKVQPAELEDSGVYFCASSHRGPNTEAFFGQGTRLTVV.

The table lists this clonotype with a few counts. The chain carries TRBV29-1 and TRBJ1-1; no reliable D call. Germline V gene sequence: CDR1 SQVTM, CDR2 ANQGSEA. The ends were cut back, 4 bases at V and 7 bases at J, with 10 bases in the middle. The CDR3 totals 11 residues. The CDR3 DNA sequence: TGCAGCGTTGTCCCGGGCCTTGAAGCTTTCTTT. Its protein is CSVVPGLEAFF.

The gene calls are TRBV30 and TRBJ2-2; unclear D gene. This CDR3 is 12 amino acids long. CDR1 and CDR2 from the germline V gene are GTSNPN and SVGIG (reference sequence). DNA of the CDR3: TGTGCGTGGGCCCAGAACACCGGGGAGCTGTTTTTT. Amino acids: CAWAQNTGELFF.

This clonotype was recorded a few times. One end of the junction is discordant with germline, which a read error may explain. The chain is built from TRBV7-7 and TRBJ2-1, with D perhaps given as TRBD1 or TRBD2 (5 bases each). The CDR3 sequence is 14 residues long. CDR1 and CDR2 from the germline V gene are SSHAT and FNYEAQ (reference sequence). CDR3 sequence: CASSPEGSNNEQFF. The CDR3 DNA follows: TGTGCTAGCAGCCCTGAGGGGAGCAACAATGAGCAGTTCTTC.